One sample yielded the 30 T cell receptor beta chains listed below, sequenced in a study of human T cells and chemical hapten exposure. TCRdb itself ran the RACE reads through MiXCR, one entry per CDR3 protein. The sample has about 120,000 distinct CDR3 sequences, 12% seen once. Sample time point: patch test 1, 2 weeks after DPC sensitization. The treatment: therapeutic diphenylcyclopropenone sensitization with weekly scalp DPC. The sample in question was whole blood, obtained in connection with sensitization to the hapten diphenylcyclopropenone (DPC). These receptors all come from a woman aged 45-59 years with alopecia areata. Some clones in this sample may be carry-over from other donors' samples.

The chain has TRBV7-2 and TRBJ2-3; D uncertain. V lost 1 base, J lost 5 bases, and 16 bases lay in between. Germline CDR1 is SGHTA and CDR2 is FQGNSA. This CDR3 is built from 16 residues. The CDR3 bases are TGTGCCAGCAGCTTAGTGCTACTCCCAATACAAGATACGCAGTATTTT. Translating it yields CASSLVLLPIQDTQYF.

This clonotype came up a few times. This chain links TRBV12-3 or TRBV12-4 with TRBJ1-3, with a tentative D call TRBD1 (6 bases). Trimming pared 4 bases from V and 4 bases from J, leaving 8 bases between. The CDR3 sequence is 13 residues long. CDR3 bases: TGTGCCAGCAGTTCAGGGGAGGGAAACACCATATATTTT. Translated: CASSSGEGNTIYF.

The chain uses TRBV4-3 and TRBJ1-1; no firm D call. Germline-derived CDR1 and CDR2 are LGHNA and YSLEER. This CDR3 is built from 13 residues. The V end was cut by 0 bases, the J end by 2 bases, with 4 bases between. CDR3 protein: CASSQEENTEAFF. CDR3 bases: TGCGCCAGCAGCCAAGAGGAAAACACTGAAGCTTTCTTT.

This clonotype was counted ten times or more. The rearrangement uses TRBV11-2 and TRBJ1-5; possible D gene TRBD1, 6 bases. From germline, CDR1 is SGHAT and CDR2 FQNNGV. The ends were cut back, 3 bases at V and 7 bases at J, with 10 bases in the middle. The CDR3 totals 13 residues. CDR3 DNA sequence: TGTGCCAGCAGCTTTACTCAGGGGCAGCCCCAGCATTTT. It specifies CASSFTQGQPQHF.

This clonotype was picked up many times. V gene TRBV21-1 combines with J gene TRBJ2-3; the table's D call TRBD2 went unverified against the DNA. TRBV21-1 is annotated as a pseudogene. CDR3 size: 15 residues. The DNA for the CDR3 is TGTGCCAGCAGCAAAGTACAGCGGGAGCCAGATACGCAGTATTTT. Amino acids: CASSKVQREPDTQYF.

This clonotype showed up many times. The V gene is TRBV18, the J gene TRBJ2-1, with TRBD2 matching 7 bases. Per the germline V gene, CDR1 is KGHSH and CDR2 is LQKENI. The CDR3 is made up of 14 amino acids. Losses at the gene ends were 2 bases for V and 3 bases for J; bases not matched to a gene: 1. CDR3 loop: CASSPGGSYNEQFF. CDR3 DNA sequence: TGTGCCAGCTCACCAGGCGGGAGCTACAATGAGCAGTTCTTC.

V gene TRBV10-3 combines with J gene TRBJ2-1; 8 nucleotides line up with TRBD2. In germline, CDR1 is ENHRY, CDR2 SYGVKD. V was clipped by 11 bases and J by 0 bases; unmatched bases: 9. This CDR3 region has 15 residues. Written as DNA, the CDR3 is TGTGCCGTCCGGGCGGGGGGCTCCTCCTACAATGAGCAGTTCTTC. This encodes CAVRAGGSSYNEQFF.

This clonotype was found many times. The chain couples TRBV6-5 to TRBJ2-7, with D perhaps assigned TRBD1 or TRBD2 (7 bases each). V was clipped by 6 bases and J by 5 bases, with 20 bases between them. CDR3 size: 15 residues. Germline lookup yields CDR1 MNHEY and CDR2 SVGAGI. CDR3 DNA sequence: TGTGCCAGCAGCCAACTCGCAGGGGGAGGGCACGAGCAGTACTTC. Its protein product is CASSQLAGGGHEQYF.

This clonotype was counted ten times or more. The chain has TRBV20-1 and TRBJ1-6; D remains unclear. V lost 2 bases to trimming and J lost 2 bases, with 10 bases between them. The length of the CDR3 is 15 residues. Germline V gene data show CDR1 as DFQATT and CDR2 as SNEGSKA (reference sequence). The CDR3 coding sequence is TGCAGTGCTAGACCCGACCGCGCCTATAATTCACCCCTCCACTTT. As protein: CSARPDRAYNSPLHF.

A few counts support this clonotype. CDR3 region: CASSSLAGTNTGELFF. In DNA form, the CDR3 reads TGCGCCAGCAGCTCCCTAGCGGGAACGAACACCGGGGAGCTGTTTTTT. The V and J genes are TRBV5-1 and TRBJ2-2, with 9 bases lining up with TRBD2. V dropped 3 bases and J dropped 0; count of bases not matched to a gene: 3. Germline CDR1 SGHRS, CDR2 YFSETQ. The CDR3 length is 16 residues.

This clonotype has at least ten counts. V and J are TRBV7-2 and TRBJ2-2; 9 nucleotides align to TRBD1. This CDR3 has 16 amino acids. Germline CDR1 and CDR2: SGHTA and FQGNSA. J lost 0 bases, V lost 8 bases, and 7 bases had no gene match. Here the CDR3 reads CASARDRAPNTGELFF. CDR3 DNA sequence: TGTGCCAGCGCCCGGGACAGGGCACCGAACACCGGGGAGCTGTTTTTT.

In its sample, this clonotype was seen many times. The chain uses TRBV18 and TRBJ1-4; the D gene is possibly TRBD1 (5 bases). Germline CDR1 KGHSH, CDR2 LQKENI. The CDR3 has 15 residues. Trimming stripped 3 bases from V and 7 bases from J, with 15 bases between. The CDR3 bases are TGTGCCAGCTCACCCCGTGAGGTCCAGGGTGAAAAACTGTTTTTT. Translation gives CASSPREVQGEKLFF.

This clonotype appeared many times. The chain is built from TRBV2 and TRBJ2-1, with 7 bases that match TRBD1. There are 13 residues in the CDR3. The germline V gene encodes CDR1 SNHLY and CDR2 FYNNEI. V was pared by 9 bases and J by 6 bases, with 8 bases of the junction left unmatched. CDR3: CARLLQGINEQFF. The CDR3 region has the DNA TGTGCCAGGCTGTTACAGGGGATCAATGAGCAGTTCTTC.

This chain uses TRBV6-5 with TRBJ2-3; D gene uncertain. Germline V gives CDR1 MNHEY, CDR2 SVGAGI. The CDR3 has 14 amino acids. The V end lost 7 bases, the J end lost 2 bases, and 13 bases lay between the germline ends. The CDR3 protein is CASKLVVNTDTQYF. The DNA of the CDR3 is TGTGCCAGCAAGCTAGTTGTGAACACAGATACGCAGTATTTT.

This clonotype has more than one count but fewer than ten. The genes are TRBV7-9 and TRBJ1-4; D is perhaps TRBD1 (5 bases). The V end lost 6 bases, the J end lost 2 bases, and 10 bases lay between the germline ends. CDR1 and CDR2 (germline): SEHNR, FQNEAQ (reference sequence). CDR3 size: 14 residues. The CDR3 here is CASSSSGTNEKLFF. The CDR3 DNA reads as TGTGCCAGCAGTTCTTCAGGGACTAATGAAAAACTGTTTTTT.

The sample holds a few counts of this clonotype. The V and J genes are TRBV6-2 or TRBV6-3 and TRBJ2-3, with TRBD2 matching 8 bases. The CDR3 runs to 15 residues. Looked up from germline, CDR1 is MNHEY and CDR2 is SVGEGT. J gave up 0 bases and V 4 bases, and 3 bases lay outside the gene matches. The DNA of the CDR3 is TGTGCCAGCAGTTCACTAGCGGAAAGCACAGATACGCAGTATTTT. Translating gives CASSSLAESTDTQYF.

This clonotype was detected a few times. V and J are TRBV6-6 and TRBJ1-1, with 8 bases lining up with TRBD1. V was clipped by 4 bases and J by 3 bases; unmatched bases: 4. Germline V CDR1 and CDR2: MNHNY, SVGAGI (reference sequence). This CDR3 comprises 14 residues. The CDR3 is CASSFRGQDTEAFF. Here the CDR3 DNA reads TGTGCCAGCAGTTTCAGGGGGCAAGACACTGAAGCTTTCTTT.

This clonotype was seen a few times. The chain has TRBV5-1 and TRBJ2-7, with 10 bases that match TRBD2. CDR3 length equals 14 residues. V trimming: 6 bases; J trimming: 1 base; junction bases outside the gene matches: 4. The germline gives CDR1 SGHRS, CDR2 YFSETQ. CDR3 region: CASTQLAGSYEQYF. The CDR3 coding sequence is TGCGCCAGCACCCAACTAGCGGGGTCCTACGAGCAGTACTTC.

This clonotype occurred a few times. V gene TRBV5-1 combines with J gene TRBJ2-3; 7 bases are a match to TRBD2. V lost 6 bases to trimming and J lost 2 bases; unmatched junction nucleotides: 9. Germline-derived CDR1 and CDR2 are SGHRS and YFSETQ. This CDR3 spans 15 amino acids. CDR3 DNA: TGCGCCAGCACCTTTCTAGCGGCAGACACAGATACGCAGTATTTT. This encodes CASTFLAADTDTQYF. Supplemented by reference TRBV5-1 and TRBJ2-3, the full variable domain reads KAGVTQTPRYLIKTRGQQVTLSCSPISGHRSVSWYQQTPGQGLQFLFEYFSETQRNKGNFPGRFSGRQFSNSRSEMNVSTLELGDSALYLCASTFLAADTDTQYFGPGTRLTVL.

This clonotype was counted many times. The CDR3 loop is CASSLLGGTEAFF. The CDR3 region has the DNA TGTGCCAGCAGTCTCCTGGGGGGCACTGAAGCTTTCTTT. This chain connects TRBV12-3 or TRBV12-4 to TRBJ1-1, with D perhaps matching TRBD1 (5 bases). The CDR3 extends over 13 amino acids. V was trimmed by 5 bases and J by 4 bases, leaving 11 bases between them.

CDR3 bases: TGTGCCAGCAGCCACGCAGCCTACAGGGGGCAAGCCAATGAGCAGTTCTTC. Its translation: CASSHAAYRGQANEQFF. V is TRBV3-1 and J is TRBJ2-1; 9 bases map to TRBD1. V dropped 3 bases and J dropped 6; count of bases not matched to a gene: 12. CDR1 and CDR2 (germline): LGHDT, YNNKEL (reference sequence). This CDR3 has 17 amino acids.

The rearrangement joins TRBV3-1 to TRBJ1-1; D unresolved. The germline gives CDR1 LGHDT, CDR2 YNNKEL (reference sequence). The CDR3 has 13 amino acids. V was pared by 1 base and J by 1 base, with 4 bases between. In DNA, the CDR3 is TGTGCCAGCAGCCAAGTGGGGAACACTGAAGCTTTCTTT. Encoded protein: CASSQVGNTEAFF.

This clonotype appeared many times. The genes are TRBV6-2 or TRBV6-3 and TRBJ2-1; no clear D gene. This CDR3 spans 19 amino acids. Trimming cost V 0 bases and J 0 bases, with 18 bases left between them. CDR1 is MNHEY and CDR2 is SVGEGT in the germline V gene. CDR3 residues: CASSYSRSGRQSSYNEQFF. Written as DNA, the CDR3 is TGTGCCAGCAGTTACTCGAGGAGTGGCAGGCAAAGCTCCTACAATGAGCAGTTCTTC.

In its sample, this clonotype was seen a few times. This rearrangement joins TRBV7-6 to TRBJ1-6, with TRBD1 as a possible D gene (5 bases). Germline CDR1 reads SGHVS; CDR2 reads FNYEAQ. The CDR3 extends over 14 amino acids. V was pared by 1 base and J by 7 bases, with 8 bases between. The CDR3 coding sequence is TGTGCCAGCAGCTTAGTGCAGGGAAATTCACCCCTCCACTTT. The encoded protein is CASSLVQGNSPLHF. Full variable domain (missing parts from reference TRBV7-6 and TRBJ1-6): GAGVSQSPRYKVTKRGQDVALRCDPISGHVSLYWYRQALGQGPEFLTYFNYEAQQDKSGLPNDRFSAERPEGSISTLTIQRTEQRDSAMYRCASSLVQGNSPLHFGNGTRLTVT.

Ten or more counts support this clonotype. The CDR3 reads CSARGLETGAEAFF. DNA for the CDR3: TGCAGTGCTAGAGGGTTGGAGACAGGGGCTGAAGCTTTCTTT. This chain connects TRBV20-1 to TRBJ1-1; the match to TRBD1 covers 8 bases. Germline CDR1 and CDR2: DFQATT and SNEGSKA (reference sequence). V was clipped by 1 base and J by 6 bases; unmatched bases: 7. The CDR3 sequence is 14 residues long.

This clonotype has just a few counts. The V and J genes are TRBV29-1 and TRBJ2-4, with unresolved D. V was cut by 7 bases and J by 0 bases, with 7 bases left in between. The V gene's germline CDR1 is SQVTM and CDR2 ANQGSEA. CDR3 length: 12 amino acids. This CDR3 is CSATLAKNIQYF. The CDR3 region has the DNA TGCAGCGCGACGTTAGCCAAAAACATTCAGTACTTC.

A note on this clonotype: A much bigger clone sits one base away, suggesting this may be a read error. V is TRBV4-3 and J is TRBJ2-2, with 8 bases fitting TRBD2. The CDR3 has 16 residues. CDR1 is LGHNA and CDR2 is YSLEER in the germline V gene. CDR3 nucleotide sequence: TGCACCAGCAGCCACCGGACTAGCTCGAACACCGGGGAGCTGTTTTTT. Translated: CTSSHRTSSNTGELFF.

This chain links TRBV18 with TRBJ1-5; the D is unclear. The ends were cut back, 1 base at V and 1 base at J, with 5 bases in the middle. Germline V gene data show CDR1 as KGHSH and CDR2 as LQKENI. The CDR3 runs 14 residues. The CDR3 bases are TGTGCCAGCTCACCACTGGACAGCAATCAGCCCCAGCATTTT. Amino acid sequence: CASSPLDSNQPQHF.

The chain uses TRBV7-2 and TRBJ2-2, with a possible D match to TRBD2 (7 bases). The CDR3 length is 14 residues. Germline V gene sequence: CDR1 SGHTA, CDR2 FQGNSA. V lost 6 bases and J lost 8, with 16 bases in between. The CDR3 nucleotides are TGTGCCAGCAGGAACGGGGGGCGAGGAGGGGAGCTGTTTTTT. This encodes CASRNGGRGGELFF.

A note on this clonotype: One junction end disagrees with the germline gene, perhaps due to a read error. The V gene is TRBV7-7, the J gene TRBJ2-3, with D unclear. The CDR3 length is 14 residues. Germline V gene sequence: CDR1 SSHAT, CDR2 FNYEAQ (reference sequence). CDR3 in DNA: TGTGCTAGCAGCTTTTCTTATGGTACAGATACGCAGTATTTT. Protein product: CASSFSYGTDTQYF.